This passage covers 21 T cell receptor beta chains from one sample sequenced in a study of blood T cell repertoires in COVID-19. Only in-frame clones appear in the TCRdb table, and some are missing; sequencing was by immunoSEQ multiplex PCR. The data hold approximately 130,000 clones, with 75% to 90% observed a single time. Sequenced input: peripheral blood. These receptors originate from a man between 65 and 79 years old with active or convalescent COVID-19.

CDR3 nucleotides: TGTGCCAGTAGTATAGGCGACCGGGACACCAGATATGGCTACACCTTC. This encodes CASSIGDRDTRYGYTF. The rearrangement uses TRBV19 and TRBJ1-2; possibly TRBD1 for D (6 bases). V lost 1 base and J lost 5, with 17 bases in between. The CDR3 is 16 amino acids. CDR1 is LNHDA and CDR2 is SQIVND in the germline V gene (reference sequence).

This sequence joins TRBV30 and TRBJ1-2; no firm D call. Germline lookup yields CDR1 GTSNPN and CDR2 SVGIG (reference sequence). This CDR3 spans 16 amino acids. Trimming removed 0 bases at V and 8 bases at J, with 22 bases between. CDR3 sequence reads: CAWSVRLDRLGRGYTF. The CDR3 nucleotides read TGTGCCTGGAGTGTACGCTTAGACCGCCTCGGGAGGGGCTACACCTTC.

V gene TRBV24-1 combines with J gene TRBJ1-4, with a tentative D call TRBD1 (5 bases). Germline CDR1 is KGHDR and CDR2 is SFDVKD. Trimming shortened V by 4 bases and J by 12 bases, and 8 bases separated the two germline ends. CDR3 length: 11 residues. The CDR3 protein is CATSDRRELFF. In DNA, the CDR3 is TGTGCCACCAGTGACCGCAGGGAACTGTTTTTT.

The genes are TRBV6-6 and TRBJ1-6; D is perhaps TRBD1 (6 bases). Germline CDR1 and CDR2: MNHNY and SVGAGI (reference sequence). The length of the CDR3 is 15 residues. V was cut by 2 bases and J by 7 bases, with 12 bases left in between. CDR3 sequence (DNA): TGTGCCAGCAGTTACCGACAGGAGGCCAATTCACCCCTCCACTTT. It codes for CASSYRQEANSPLHF.

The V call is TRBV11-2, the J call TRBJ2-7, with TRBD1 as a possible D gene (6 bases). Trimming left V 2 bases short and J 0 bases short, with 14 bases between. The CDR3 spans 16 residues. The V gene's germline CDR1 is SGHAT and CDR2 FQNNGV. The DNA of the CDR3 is TGTGCCAGCAGCTTATCCCGGACAGCGAGCTCCTACGAGCAGTACTTC. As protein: CASSLSRTASSYEQYF.

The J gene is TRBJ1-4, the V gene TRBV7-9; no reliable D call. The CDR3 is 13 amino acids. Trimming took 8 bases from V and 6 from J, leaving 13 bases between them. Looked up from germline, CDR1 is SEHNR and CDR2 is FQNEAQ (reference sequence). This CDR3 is CASPEGDYEKLFF. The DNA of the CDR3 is TGTGCCAGCCCGGAGGGAGATTATGAAAAACTGTTTTTT.

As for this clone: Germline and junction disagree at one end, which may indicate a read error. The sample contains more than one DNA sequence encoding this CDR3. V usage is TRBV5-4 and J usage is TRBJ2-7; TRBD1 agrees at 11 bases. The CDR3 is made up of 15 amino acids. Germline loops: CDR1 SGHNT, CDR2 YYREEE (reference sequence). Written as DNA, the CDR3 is TGTGCCAGCAGCGAAATCGGGACAGGGGGGTACGAGCAGTATTTC. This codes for CASSEIGTGGYEQYF.

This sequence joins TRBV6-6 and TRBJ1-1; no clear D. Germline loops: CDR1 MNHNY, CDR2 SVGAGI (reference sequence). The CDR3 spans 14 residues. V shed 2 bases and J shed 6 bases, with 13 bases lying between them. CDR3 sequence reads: CASSYPGIAPEAFF. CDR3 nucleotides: TGTGCCAGCAGTTACCCCGGAATAGCTCCTGAAGCTTTCTTT.

The CDR3 region is CATSPGQANNEQFF. CDR3 DNA: TGTGCCACCAGCCCGGGACAGGCCAACAATGAGCAGTTCTTC. The rearrangement links TRBV24-1 to TRBJ2-1; 8 nucleotides match TRBD1. This CDR3 has 14 residues. V was clipped by 7 bases and J by 5 bases; unmatched bases: 6. Germline V gene lookup returns CDR1 KGHDR and CDR2 SFDVKD.

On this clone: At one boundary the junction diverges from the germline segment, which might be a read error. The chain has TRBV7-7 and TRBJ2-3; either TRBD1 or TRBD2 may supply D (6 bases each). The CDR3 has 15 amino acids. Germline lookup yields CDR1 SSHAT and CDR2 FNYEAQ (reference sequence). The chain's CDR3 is CASSLGGGSSDTQYF. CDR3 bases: TGTGCTAGCAGCTTAGGAGGGGGTTCATCAGATACGCAGTATTTT.

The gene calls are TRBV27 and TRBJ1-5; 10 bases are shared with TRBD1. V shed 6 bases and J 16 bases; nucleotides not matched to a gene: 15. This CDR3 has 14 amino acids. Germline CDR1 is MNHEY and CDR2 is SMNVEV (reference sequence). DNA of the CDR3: TGTGCCAGCAGCCAGGGACAGGGGCGATCAGCCCCCCATTTT. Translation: CASSQGQGRSAPHF.

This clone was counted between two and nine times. The CDR3 is CASELTGLGGFGYTF. Written as DNA, the CDR3 is TGTGCCAGCGAGCTAACAGGACTAGGAGGTTTTGGCTACACCTTC. The J gene is TRBJ1-2, the V gene TRBV19, with a possible D match to TRBD1 (5 bases). The ends were cut back, 9 bases at V and 7 bases at J, with 24 bases in the middle. Germline V gene lookup returns CDR1 LNHDA and CDR2 SQIVND (reference sequence). This CDR3 comprises 15 residues.

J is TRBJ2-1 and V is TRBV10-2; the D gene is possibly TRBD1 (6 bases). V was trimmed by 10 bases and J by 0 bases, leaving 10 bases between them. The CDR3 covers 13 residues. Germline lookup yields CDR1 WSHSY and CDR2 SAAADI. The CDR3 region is CAITGSSYNEQFF. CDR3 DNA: TGCGCCATCACAGGGAGCTCCTACAATGAGCAGTTCTTC.

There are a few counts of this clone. The CDR3 sequence: CASTAVQGLLSYNSPLHF. CDR3 DNA sequence: TGTGCCAGCACCGCCGTCCAGGGACTCCTCTCCTATAATTCACCCCTCCACTTT. This chain joins TRBV27 and TRBJ1-6, with D possibly TRBD1 on 5 matching bases. The CDR3 has 18 amino acids. Germline V gene sequence: CDR1 MNHEY, CDR2 SMNVEV (reference sequence). V was pared by 7 bases and J by 0 bases, with 19 bases between.

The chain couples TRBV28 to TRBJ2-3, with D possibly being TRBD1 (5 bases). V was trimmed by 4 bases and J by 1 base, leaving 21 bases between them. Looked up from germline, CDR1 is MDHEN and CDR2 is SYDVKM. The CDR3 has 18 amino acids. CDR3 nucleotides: TGTGCCAGCAGTTCCCGGACAACCTCAACTTACGGCACAGATACGCAGTATTTT. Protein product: CASSSRTTSTYGTDTQYF. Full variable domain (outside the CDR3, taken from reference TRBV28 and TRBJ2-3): DVKVTQSSRYLVKRTGEKVFLECVQDMDHENMFWYRQDPGLGLRLIYFSYDVKMKEKGDIPEGYSVSREKKERFSLILESASTNQTSMYLCASSSRTTSTYGTDTQYFGPGTRLTVL.

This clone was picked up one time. The CDR3 DNA reads TGTGCCAGCTTAGGACAGGCCCGGAACTATGGCTACACCTTC. It translates to CASLGQARNYGYTF. V and J are TRBV28 and TRBJ1-2; TRBD1 agrees at 7 bases. With 8 bases clipped from V and 2 bases from J, the junction kept 8 bases outside the gene matches. There are 14 residues in the CDR3. Germline assignment: CDR1 MDHEN and CDR2 SYDVKM.

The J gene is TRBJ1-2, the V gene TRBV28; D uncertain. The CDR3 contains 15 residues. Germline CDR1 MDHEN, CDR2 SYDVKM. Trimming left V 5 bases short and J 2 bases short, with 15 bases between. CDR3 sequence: CASSPPLNENYGYTF. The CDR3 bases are TGTGCCAGCAGTCCTCCTTTGAATGAGAACTATGGCTACACCTTC.

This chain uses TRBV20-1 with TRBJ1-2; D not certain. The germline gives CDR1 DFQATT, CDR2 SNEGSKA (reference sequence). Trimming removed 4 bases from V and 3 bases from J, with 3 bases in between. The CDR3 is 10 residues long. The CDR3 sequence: CSATYYGYTF. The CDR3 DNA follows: TGCAGTGCTACCTACTATGGCTACACCTTC.

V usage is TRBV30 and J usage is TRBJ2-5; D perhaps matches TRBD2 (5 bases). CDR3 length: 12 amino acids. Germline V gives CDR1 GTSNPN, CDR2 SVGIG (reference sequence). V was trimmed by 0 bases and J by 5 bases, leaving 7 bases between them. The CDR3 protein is CAWSVGVETQYF. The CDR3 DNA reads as TGTGCCTGGAGTGTGGGAGTCGAGACCCAGTACTTC.

DNA of the CDR3: TGTGCCAGCAGCCTCCCCGGGAAGGGAACAGAGACCCAGTACTTC. Protein product: CASSLPGKGTETQYF. The gene calls are TRBV3-1 (or the pseudogene TRBV3-2) and TRBJ2-5; maybe TRBD2 (5 bases). The germline V gene has CDR1 LGHDT and CDR2 YNNKEL (reference sequence). The CDR3 is 15 residues long. Trimming cost V 4 bases and J 4 bases, with 16 bases left between them.

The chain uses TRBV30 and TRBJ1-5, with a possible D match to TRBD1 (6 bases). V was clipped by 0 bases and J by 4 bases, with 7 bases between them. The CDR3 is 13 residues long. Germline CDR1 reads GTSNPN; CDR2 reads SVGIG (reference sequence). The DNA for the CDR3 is TGTGCCTGGAGTGTACAGGGTAATCAGCCCCAGCATTTT. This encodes CAWSVQGNQPQHF.